This T cell receptor beta chain was sequenced for a study of shared clonotypes between healthy human individuals. Study-wide results and limits: Rarefaction curves obtained for sorted subsets showed sequencing incomplete despite large depth.

V shed 4 bases, J shed 5 bases, and the junction held 11 bases outside the gene matches. This CDR3 is 16 amino acids long. The germline V gene encodes CDR1 SGHTA and CDR2 FQGTGA. Produced via immunoSEQ multiplex PCR; TCRdb's table is partial and in-frame only. Counted here are around 720,000 clones, about three quarters occurring once; the ten biggest clones make up around 2%. Remarks on this clone: Its target is not known.

The chain combines TRBV7-3 with TRBJ2-5, with 9 positions matching TRBD1. This receptor was identified in a woman in her 30s in good health. The sequenced sample consisted of memory CD4+ T cells sorted from blood. The subset is: CD45RA-negative fraction. Written as DNA, the CDR3 is TGTGCCAGCAGCTCCTCGGGACAGGGACATTGGGAGACCCAGTACTTC. This translates into CASSSSGQGHWETQYF.